The 8 T cell receptor beta chains listed next were all sequenced from one sample in a study of blood T cell repertoires in COVID-19 (dated by TCRdb to the early 2020s). Libraries came from the immunoSEQ multiplex PCR assay. TCRdb limited this immuneACCESS table to in-frame rearrangements with V and J called. A share of clones is missing; checked studies link under half to unresolved V genes, and the rest is unexplained. The sample contains roughly 270,000 clones, roughly four fifths of them found a single time. The ten largest clones add up to less than 5.5% of the sample. Sequencing was done on a sample of PBMCs or T cells enriched from blood (not recorded which). The source of these receptors is a man aged 40-49 years who had been exposed to COVID-19.

V usage is TRBV5-1 and J usage is TRBJ1-2; D is possibly TRBD1 (6 bases). The CDR3 extends over 15 amino acids. In germline, CDR1 is SGHRS, CDR2 YFSETQ. The V end was cut by 3 bases, the J end by 8 bases, with 20 bases between. This chain's CDR3 is CASSSQQGSELGYTF. CDR3 bases: TGCGCCAGCAGCTCACAACAGGGCTCGGAGCTCGGCTACACCTTC.

The chain carries TRBV10-3 and TRBJ2-1; 7 bases align to TRBD1. CDR3 length equals 13 residues. V lost 7 bases to trimming and J lost 8 bases; unmatched junction nucleotides: 8. CDR1 is ENHRY and CDR2 is SYGVKD in the germline V gene. In DNA, the CDR3 is TGTGCCATCACCAGAGGACAGGCCGATGAGCAGTTCTTC. As protein: CAITRGQADEQFF.

V usage is TRBV5-1 and J usage is TRBJ2-3, with TRBD2 as a possible D gene (5 bases). The CDR3 covers 13 residues. Germline CDR1 SGHRS, CDR2 YFSETQ. V lost 4 bases, J lost 1 base, and 7 bases lay in between. DNA for the CDR3: TGCGCCAGCAGCGGGAGTGGCACAGATACGCAGTATTTT. Residues: CASSGSGTDTQYF.

The chain carries TRBV18 and TRBJ2-1; perhaps TRBD2 as D (5 bases). The CDR3 extends over 13 amino acids. CDR1 is KGHSH, CDR2 LQKENI, per germline. Deletions cut 4 bases from V and 7 bases from J, with 11 bases between. The CDR3 DNA follows: TGTGCCAGCTCACTTAACCAGCGGAATGAGCAGTTCTTC. It translates to CASSLNQRNEQFF.

The chain uses TRBV5-1 and TRBJ1-1; D call uncertain. Germline V gives CDR1 SGHRS, CDR2 YFSETQ. The germline V and J ends were trimmed by 4 bases and 6 bases, with 16 bases remaining between them. This CDR3 region has 14 residues. CDR3 sequence reads: CASSHTTGAAEAFF. For the CDR3, the DNA is TGCGCCAGCAGCCATACAACTGGAGCGGCTGAAGCTTTCTTT.

The rearrangement uses TRBV7-3 and TRBJ2-2, with TRBD2 identical over 8 bases. CDR1 is SGHTA and CDR2 is FQGTGA in the germline V gene. The V segment lost 1 base and the J segment 7 bases; nucleotides outside the gene matches: 5. This CDR3 spans 15 amino acids. The CDR3: CASSLIPTSGGELFF. The CDR3 DNA is TGTGCCAGCAGCTTAATCCCCACTAGCGGCGGGGAGCTGTTTTTT.

V gene TRBV9 combines with J gene TRBJ1-2; D uncertain. The CDR3 contains 14 residues. V was shortened by 2 bases and J by 7 bases, with 15 bases between the two germline ends. The germline V gene encodes CDR1 SGDLS and CDR2 YYNGEE. The CDR3 DNA reads TGTGCCAGCAGCGTGAGGGCCACCCCTGGTGGCTACACCTTC. It encodes CASSVRATPGGYTF. The full variable domain, in which reference TRBV9 and TRBJ1-2 provide the parts outside the CDR3, is DSGVTQTPKHLITATGQRVTLRCSPRSGDLSVYWYQQSLDQGLQFLIQYYNGEERAKGNILERFSAQQFPDLHSELNLSSLELGDSALYFCASSVRATPGGYTFGSGTRLTVV.

The chain links TRBV7-7 to TRBJ2-2, with D maybe TRBD2 (6 bases). From germline, CDR1 is SSHAT and CDR2 FNYEAQ (reference sequence). The CDR3 totals 14 residues. The V gene lost 11 bases and the J gene lost 3 bases, with 16 bases spanning the gap. The CDR3 DNA is TGTGCCGCCCGACTAGACAGCCACACCGGGGAGCTGTTTTTT. Protein product: CAARLDSHTGELFF. Supplemented by reference TRBV7-7 and TRBJ2-2, the full variable domain reads GAGVSQSPRYKVTKRGQDVTLRCDPISSHATLYWYQQALGQGPEFLTYFNYEAQPDKSGLPSDRFSAERPEGSISTLTIQRTEQRDSAMYRCAARLDSHTGELFFGEGSRLTVL.